The 8 T cell receptor beta chains presented below share a single source sample, sequenced in a study of blood T cell repertoires in COVID-19 (dated by TCRdb to 2020 to 2022). Preparation of the library involved the immunoSEQ multiplex PCR assay. Held by TCRdb, this immuneACCESS table contains in-frame sequences only and omits some clones. Under half of the omission traces to an unresolved V gene where checked; the cause of the rest is unknown. The sample includes more than 250,000 clones, with roughly 84% observed a single time. 1% of the sample rests with the top ten. The sample consisted of peripheral blood. The receptors here all came from a man aged 50 to 60 with active or convalescent COVID-19.

The chain uses TRBV7-8 and TRBJ2-7; TRBD1 might be the D (6 bases). From germline, CDR1 is SGHVS and CDR2 FQNEAQ. Trimming stripped 2 bases from V and 0 bases from J, with 23 bases between. The CDR3 totals 19 residues. CDR3: CASSLSKGHGGPYSYEQYF. The CDR3 DNA is TGTGCCAGCAGCTTATCGAAGGGCCATGGGGGCCCATACTCCTACGAGCAGTACTTC.

This chain uses TRBV9 with TRBJ1-2, with D possibly matching TRBD1 (5 bases). Germline CDR1 and CDR2: SGDLS and YYNGEE. The CDR3 runs 16 residues. Trimming left V 0 bases short and J 5 bases short, with 17 bases between. The CDR3 nucleotides are TGTGCCAGCAGCGTAGGAAGAGACAGCTTCCCGTATGGCTACACCTTC. Its protein is CASSVGRDSFPYGYTF.

V and J are TRBV24-1 and TRBJ2-1; D might be TRBD2 (6 bases). CDR3 size: 17 residues. V lost 0 bases, J lost 0 bases, and 11 bases lay in between. Germline CDR1 and CDR2: KGHDR and SFDVKD. The CDR3 spells CATSDLPAGSSYNEQFF. The CDR3 bases are TGTGCCACCAGTGATTTGCCTGCCGGGAGCTCCTACAATGAGCAGTTCTTC.

The V and J genes are TRBV18 and TRBJ1-2, with 7 bases that match TRBD1. V dropped 3 bases and J dropped 7; count of bases not matched to a gene: 11. The CDR3 is made up of 15 amino acids. The germline V gene encodes CDR1 KGHSH and CDR2 LQKENI. Here the CDR3 reads CASSPGTVRARGYTF. CDR3 bases: TGTGCCAGCTCACCTGGGACAGTCAGAGCCCGTGGCTACACCTTC.

V and J are TRBV9 and TRBJ1-2; maybe TRBD1 (5 bases). CDR3 length: 13 amino acids. The V end was cut by 4 bases, the J end by 9 bases, with 16 bases between. CDR1 SGDLS and CDR2 YYNGEE come from the germline V gene. DNA for the CDR3: TGTGCCAGCAGCTCGCGGGACGAAATACGCTACACCTTC. It translates to CASSSRDEIRYTF. Combining the CDR3 with reference TRBV9 and TRBJ1-2 gives the whole variable domain DSGVTQTPKHLITATGQRVTLRCSPRSGDLSVYWYQQSLDQGLQFLIQYYNGEERAKGNILERFSAQQFPDLHSELNLSSLELGDSALYFCASSSRDEIRYTFGSGTRLTVV.

CDR3 in amino acids: CATSTWERAYEQYF. CDR3 nucleotides: TGTGCCACCAGCACCTGGGAGCGGGCCTACGAGCAGTACTTC. The V gene is TRBV15, the J gene TRBJ2-7; the D gene is possibly TRBD2 (6 bases). The germline V and J ends were trimmed by 4 bases and 2 bases, with 12 bases remaining between them. Germline V gene lookup returns CDR1 LNHNV and CDR2 YYDKDF (reference sequence). The CDR3 covers 14 residues.

CDR3 nucleotides: TGTGCCAGCGGCCGCGGGACAGGGAATGGGGATACGCAGTATTTT. This codes for CASGRGTGNGDTQYF. V and J are TRBV2 and TRBJ2-3; 9 nucleotides match TRBD1. In germline, CDR1 is SNHLY, CDR2 FYNNEI. The CDR3 is 15 amino acids. The junction had 12 bases not matched to a gene; V was cut back by 8 bases and J by 6 bases.

The genes are TRBV7-9 and TRBJ1-6; TRBD1 aligns across 7 bases. The CDR3 covers 17 residues. With 0 bases clipped from V and 8 bases from J, the junction kept 10 bases outside the gene matches. From germline, CDR1 is SEHNR and CDR2 FQNEAQ (reference sequence). DNA of the CDR3: TGTGCCAGCAGCTTAGCACTGACAGGGAGAGCCTATTCACCCCTCCACTTT. It specifies CASSLALTGRAYSPLHF.